The clone carrying this T cell receptor (beta chain) has ten or more counts. As yet, its antigen is unknown. The source of the sample is a study of human T cells and chemical hapten exposure. Study-wide context: Mostly female, the patients presented with alopecia areata, totalis or universalis. Across samples, TCR yields varied, mostly owing to small differences in pooled library volumes. General study points: Expanded TCRs formed significantly more large CDR3 similarity clusters than controls.

Noted time point: patch test 2, 6 weeks after DPC sensitization. Indicated treatment: therapeutic diphenylcyclopropenone sensitization with weekly scalp DPC. Using its own MiXCR run on the RACE reads, TCRdb lists one record per CDR3 protein. The data contain 65,000 to 95,000 distinct CDR3 sequences, 6.6% of them singletons. Sequences were derived from whole blood, sampled in connection with sensitization to the hapten diphenylcyclopropenone (DPC). This receptor was obtained from a young woman with alopecia areata. Some clones in this sample may be carry-over from other donors' samples.

CDR3 loop: CASSLAPGARETQYF. The CDR3 DNA sequence: TGTGCCAGCAGCTTGGCCCCGGGGGCCCGAGAGACCCAGTACTTC. The chain joins TRBV5-5 to TRBJ2-5; D possibly uses TRBD1 or TRBD2 (6 bases each). Trimming cost V 0 bases and J 4 bases, with 13 bases left between them. Germline CDR1 SGHKS, CDR2 YYEKEE (reference sequence). There are 15 residues in the CDR3.